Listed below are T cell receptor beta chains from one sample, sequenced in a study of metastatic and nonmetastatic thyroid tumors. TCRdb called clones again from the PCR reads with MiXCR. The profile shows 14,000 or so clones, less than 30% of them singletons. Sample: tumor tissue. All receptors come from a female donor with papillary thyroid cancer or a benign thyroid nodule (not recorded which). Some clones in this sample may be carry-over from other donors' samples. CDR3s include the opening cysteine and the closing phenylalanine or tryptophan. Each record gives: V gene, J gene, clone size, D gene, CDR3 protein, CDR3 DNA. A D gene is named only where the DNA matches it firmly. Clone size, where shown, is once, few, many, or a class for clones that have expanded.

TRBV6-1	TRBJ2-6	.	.	CASSTSQDGANVLTF	TGTGCCAGCAGTACCAGCCAGGATGGGGCCAACGTCCTGACTTTC
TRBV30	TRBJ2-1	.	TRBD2	CAWSVAGVANEQFF	TGTGCCTGGAGTGTTGCGGGAGTTGCCAATGAGCAGTTCTTC
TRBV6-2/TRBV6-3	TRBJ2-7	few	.	CASSLWQGPYEQYF	TGTGCCAGCAGCCTGTGGCAGGGACCCTACGAGCAGTACTTC
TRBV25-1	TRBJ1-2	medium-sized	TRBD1	CASSELGTANYGYTF	TGTGCCAGCAGTGAATTGGGGACAGCTAACTATGGCTACACCTTC
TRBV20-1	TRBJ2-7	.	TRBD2	CSAPGLAGAYEQYF	TGCAGTGCTCCCGGACTAGCGGGGGCCTACGAGCAGTACTTC
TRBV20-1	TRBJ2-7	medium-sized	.	CSASSGSFYEQYF	TGCAGTGCTTCCTCTGGCTCTTTTTACGAGCAGTACTTC
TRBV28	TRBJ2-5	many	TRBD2	CASRNSGTSGRRETQYF	TGTGCCAGCAGGAATTCCGGGACTAGCGGGAGAAGGGAGACCCAGTACTTC
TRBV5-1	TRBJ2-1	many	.	CASSFSPPDNEQFF	TGCGCCAGCAGCTTCAGCCCTCCGGACAATGAGCAGTTCTTC
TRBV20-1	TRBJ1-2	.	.	CSAINPGDYGYTF	TGCAGTGCCATCAATCCAGGGGACTATGGCTACACCTTC
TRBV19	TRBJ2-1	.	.	CASSIAPGLNEQFF	TGTGCCAGTAGTATAGCGCCGGGGCTCAATGAGCAGTTCTTC
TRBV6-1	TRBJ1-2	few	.	CASSEDRTRGYTF	TGTGCCAGCAGTGAAGATAGGACGCGAGGCTACACCTTC
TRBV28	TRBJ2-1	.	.	CASTFPGLTARDNEQFF	TGTGCCAGCACCTTCCCGGGCCTAACTGCAAGGGACAATGAGCAGTTCTTC
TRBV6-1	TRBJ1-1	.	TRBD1	CASRMRGQKNTEAFF	TGTGCCAGCAGAATGAGGGGACAGAAGAACACTGAAGCTTTCTTT
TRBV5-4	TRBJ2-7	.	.	CAISLGHLSNYEQYF	TGTGCCATCAGCTTGGGGCACCTCTCGAACTACGAGCAGTACTTC
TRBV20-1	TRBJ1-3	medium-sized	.	CSAGRGGSSGNTIYF	TGCAGTGCTGGCCGGGGCGGGAGCTCTGGAAACACCATATATTTT
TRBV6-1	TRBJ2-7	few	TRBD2	CASTGLAASYEQYF	TGTGCCAGCACCGGACTAGCGGCGTCCTACGAGCAGTACTTC
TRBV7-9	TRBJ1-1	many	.	CASSSLDIINTEAFF	TGTGCCAGCAGCTCCCTGGACATCATAAACACTGAAGCTTTCTTT
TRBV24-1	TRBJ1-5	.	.	CATSDYHSRRVPQPQHF	TGTGCCACCAGTGATTACCACTCAAGGAGGGTCCCTCAGCCCCAGCATTTT
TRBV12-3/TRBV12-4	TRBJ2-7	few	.	CASSPGRRSSYEQYF	TGTGCCAGCAGTCCGGGACGCCGGAGCTCCTACGAGCAGTACTTC
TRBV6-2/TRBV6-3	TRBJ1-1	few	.	CASSYSAGIPTEAFF	TGTGCCAGCAGTTACTCAGCAGGGATCCCCACTGAAGCTTTCTTT
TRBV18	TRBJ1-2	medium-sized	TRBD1	CASSWDSLNYGYTF	TGTGCCAGCTCCTGGGACAGCTTAAACTATGGCTACACCTTC
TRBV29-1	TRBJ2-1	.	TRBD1	CSVRAGGNEQFF	TGCAGCGTTCGAGCAGGGGGCAATGAGCAGTTCTTC
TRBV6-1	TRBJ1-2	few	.	CASNQLQGYYGYTF	TGTGCCAGCAACCAATTACAGGGTTATTATGGCTACACCTTC
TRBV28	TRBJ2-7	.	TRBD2	CATSVPAGVPEQYF	TGTGCCACCAGCGTCCCGGCGGGAGTACCCGAGCAGTACTTC
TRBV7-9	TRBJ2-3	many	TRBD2	CASSPGIGSSGSGDTQYF	TGTGCCAGCAGCCCCGGGATTGGTTCAAGCGGGAGTGGGGATACGCAGTATTTT
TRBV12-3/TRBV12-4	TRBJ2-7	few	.	CAISFGLKTYEQYF	TGTGCCATCAGTTTCGGTCTGAAGACCTACGAGCAGTACTTC
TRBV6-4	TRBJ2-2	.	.	CASSDSWLSVESNTGELFF	TGTGCCAGCAGTGACTCCTGGCTATCGGTAGAGTCGAACACCGGTGAGCTGTTTTTT